This T cell receptor beta chain was sequenced during a study of tumor-infiltrating lymphocytes in primary liver carcinoma listed by TCRdb under 2017. Regarding the research as a whole: Hepatocellular carcinoma (four) or combined HCC and intrahepatic cholangiocarcinoma (one) was present in the five patients, who were three men and two women aged 30 to 69 years. Each sample produced roughly 3.5 to 7.13 million productive TCRbeta reads, and read depth showed no significant difference between tissue types. A total of some 35 specimens from 5 patients went through TCRbeta repertoire sequencing, namely 25 tumor regions, 5 adjacent noncancerous liver tissues and 5 peripheral blood samples. To link TCRbeta repertoire diversity to the local molecular phenotype, the 25 or so tumor region samples were profiled with Agilent mRNA microarrays. Across five regions of each liver tumor, along with adjacent normal tissue and blood, the study brought together TCRbeta repertoire sequencing, expression microarrays and whole-exome sequencing. High reproducibility was observed for the technical replicate repertoires, with mean shared-clone rates approximately 0.92 and correlation coefficients above 0.95. The five patients had tumors staged T1-T3 N0M0, with maximum diameters ranging from roughly 4 to 10 cm. Beyond this particular receptor, the publication reports: Only the TCR beta chain was sequenced, so true repertoire diversity is likely underestimated because unpaired alpha chains were not captured. Repertoire overlap was found to be higher between tumor regions (mean approximately 35%) than between tumor-adjacent (around 17%) or tumor-blood (approximately 15%) pairs, consistent with antigen-driven expansion. Compared with blood, tumors had a significantly larger share of the repertoire taken up by the top 250 clones (p = 0.039). The study included only four to six patients, and the authors note findings should be validated in a larger study. Comparison of CD4+ and CD8+ T cell repertoires was precluded by the use of bulk unsorted samples. Only about 7.5-24% of top clones were present in all five regions of a tumor, suggesting spatial heterogeneity of tumor-infiltrating T cells.

Concerning this clonotype: What antigen it recognizes has not been identified. The CDR3 ends on some other residue instead of the conserved phenylalanine or tryptophan, so this is likely a read error. Because the CDR3's place on the DNA is in doubt, the DNA is left out and the CDR3 is given as listed by TCRdb.

Total RNA and DNA were co-extracted without cell sorting from 20-30 mg of bulk tissue using the AllPrep DNA/RNA mini kit. Surgical resection was performed in China between November 2015 and 2016 on a handful of patients with histopathologically diagnosed primary liver carcinoma. At the time of sampling, the patients had chronic HBV infection and had not received any treatment. Each tumor was sampled at five spatially separated regions: the superior, inferior, left-lateral and right-lateral poles and the tumor centre. More than 75% viable tumor cells were found by histology in every tumor sample. Each fresh piece of tumor and adjacent tissue was cut in two, with one half stored in RNAlater at -80 degrees C and the other half sent for histology. A constant-region primer and ProtoScript II reverse transcriptase were used to reverse-transcribe TCRbeta-specific cDNA from roughly 500 ng total RNA. TCRbeta libraries were built with three nested multiplex PCR rounds, a slightly modified ARM-PCR procedure. The first two PCR rounds used multiplex TRBV1-TRBV30 forward primers with a Cbeta reverse primer, each for roughly 11 cycles. Sample barcodes and Illumina adapters were added in a final 25-cycle PCR with Deep VentR polymerase. Before sequencing, amplicons between 200 and 500 bp were purified from gel using a QIAquick gel extraction kit. An Illumina HiSeq 2500 was used to sequence the TCRbeta amplicons with 250-bp paired-end reads. In the authors' own workflow: Reads were quality-trimmed with Trimmomatic v0.33, and paired reads were merged with FLASH v1.2.11 to recover full CDR3 sequences. MiGEC v1.2.1b assigned V, D and J germline segments to the rearranged TCRbeta sequences. Clonotype statistics, along with Shannon-Wiener diversity indices, were calculated using VDJtools v1.0.0. To cut down on sampling bias, every analysis after diversity analysis relied on just the 250 most abundant clonotypes from each sample. The public reads were quality trimmed at Q25 with fastp and then assembled into clones with MiXCR by TCRdb, keeping productive beta chains. Identical CDR3 protein sequences are pooled into one entry, listed with their most common genes and DNA. TCRdb, not the authors, supplied the V and J calls. The sample table lists 100,000 or so distinct CDR3 sequences, roughly 80% of them with a count of one. Of the sample, approximately 20% falls within the top ten clones.

The CDR3 is 15 residues long, counting both termini. Taken from the germline V gene, the CDR1 and CDR2 loops are SQVTM and ANQGSEA. This chain joins TRBV29-1 to TRBJ2-7. Sequenced: liver tumor tissue from sampling region 3. The cell subset or site label, read with the paper, signifies: tumor region T3, left-lateral pole. The receptor's source is a man aged 35-49 years with primary liver carcinoma and hepatitis B virus infection. For the CDR3, the sequence is CSVEDPGGNSYEHYL.